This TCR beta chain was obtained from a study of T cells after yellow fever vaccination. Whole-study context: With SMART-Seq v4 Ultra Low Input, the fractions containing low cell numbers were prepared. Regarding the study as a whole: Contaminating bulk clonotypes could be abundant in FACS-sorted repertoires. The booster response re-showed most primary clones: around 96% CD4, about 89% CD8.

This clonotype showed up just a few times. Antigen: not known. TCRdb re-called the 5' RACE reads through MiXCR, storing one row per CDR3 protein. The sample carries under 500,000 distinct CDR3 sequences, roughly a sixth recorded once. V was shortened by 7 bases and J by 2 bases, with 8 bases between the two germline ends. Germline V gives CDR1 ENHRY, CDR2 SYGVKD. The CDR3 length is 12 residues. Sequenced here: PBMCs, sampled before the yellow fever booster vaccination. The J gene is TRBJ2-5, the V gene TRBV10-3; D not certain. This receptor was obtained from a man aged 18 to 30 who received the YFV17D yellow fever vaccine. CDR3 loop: CAIKREQETQYF. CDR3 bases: TGTGCCATCAAAAGGGAACAAGAGACCCAGTACTTC.